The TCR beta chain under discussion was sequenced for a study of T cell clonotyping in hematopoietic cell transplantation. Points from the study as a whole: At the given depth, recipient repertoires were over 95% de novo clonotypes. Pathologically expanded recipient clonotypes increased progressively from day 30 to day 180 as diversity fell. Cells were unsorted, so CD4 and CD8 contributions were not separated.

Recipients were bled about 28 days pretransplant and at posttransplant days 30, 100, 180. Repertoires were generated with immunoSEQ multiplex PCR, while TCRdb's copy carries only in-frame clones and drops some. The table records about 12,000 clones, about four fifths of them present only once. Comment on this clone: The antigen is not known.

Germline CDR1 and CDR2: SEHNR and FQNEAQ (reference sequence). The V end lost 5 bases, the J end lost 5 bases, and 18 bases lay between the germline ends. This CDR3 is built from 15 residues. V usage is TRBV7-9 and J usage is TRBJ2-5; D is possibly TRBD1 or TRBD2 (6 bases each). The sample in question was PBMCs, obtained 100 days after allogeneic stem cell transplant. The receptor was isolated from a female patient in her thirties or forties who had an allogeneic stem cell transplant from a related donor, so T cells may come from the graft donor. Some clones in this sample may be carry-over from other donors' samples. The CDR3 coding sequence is TGTGCCAGCAGCCGGGTGGGGGGCGCGACGGAGACCCAGTACTTC. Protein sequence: CASSRVGGATETQYF.